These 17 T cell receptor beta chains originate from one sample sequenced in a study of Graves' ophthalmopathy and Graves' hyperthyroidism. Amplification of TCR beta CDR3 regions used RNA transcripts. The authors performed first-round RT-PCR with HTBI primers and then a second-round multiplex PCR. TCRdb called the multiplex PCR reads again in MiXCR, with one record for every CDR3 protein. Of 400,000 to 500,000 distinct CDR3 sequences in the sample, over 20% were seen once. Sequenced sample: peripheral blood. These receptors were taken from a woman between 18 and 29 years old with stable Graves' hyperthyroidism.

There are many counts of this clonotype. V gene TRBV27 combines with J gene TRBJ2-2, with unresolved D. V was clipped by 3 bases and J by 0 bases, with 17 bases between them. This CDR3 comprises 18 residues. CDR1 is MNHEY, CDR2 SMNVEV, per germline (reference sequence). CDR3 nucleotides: TGTGCCAGCAGTTTCGGTAACCGGGTCTCTGCGAACACCGGGGAGCTGTTTTTT. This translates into CASSFGNRVSANTGELFF.

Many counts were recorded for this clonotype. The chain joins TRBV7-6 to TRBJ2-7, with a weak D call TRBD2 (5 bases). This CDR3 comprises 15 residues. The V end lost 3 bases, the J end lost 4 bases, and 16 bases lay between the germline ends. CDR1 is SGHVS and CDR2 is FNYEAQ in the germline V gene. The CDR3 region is CASSFRTGRTYEQYF. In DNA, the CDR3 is TGTGCCAGCAGCTTTCGTACGGGAAGAACATACGAGCAGTACTTC.

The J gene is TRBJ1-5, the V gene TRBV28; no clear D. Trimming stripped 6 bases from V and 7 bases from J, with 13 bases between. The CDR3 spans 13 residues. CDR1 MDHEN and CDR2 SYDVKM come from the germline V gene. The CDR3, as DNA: TGTGCCAGCAGCCTACCTGTAGGGCAGCCCCAGCATTTT. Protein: CASSLPVGQPQHF. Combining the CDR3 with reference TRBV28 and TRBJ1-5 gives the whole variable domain DVKVTQSSRYLVKRTGEKVFLECVQDMDHENMFWYRQDPGLGLRLIYFSYDVKMKEKGDIPEGYSVSREKKERFSLILESASTNQTSMYLCASSLPVGQPQHFGDGTRLSIL.

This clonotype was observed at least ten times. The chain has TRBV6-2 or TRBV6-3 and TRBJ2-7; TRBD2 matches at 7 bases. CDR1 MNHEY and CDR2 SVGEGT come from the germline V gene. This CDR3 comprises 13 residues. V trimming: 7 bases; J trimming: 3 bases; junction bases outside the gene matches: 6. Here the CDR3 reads CASNDGGNYEQYF. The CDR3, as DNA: TGTGCCAGCAACGACGGGGGGAACTACGAGCAGTACTTC.

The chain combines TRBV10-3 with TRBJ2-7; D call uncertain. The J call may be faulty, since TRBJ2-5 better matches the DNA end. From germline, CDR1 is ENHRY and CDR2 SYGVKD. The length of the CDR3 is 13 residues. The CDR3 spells CAISAKDQETQYF. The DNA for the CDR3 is TGTGCCATCAGTGCCAAGGACCAAGAGACCCAGTACTTC.

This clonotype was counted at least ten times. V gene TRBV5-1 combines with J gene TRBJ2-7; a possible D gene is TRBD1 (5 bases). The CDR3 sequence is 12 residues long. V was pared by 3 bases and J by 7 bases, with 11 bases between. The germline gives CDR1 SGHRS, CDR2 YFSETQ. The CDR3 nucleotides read TGCGCCAGCAGCTCGCAGGGTGCGGAGCAGTACTTC. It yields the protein CASSSQGAEQYF.

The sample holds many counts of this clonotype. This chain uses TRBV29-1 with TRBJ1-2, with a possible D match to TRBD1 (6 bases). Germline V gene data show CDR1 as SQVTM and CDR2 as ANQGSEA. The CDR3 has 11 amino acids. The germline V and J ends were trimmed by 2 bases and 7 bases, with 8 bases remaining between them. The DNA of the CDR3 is TGCAGCGTTGAACGGGGGGCTGGCTACACCTTC. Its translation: CSVERGAGYTF.

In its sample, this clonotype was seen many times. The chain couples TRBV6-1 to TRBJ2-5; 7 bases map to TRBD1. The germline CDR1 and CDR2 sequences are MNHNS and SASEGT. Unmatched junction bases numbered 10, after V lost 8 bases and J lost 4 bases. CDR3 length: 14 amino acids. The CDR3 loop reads CASGQDGPIETQYF. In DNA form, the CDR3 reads TGTGCCAGCGGACAGGACGGCCCTATAGAGACCCAGTACTTC.

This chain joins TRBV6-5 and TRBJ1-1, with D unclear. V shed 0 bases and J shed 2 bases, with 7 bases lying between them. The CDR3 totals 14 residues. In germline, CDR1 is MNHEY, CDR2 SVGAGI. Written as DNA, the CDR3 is TGTGCCAGCAGTTACTCGTCCCTCAACACTGAAGCTTTCTTT. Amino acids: CASSYSSLNTEAFF.

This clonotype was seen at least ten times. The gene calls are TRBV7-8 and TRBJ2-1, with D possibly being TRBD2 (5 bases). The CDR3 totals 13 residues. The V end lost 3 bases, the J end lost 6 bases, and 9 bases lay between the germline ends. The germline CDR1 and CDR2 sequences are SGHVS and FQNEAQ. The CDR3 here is CASSFTSFNEQFF. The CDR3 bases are TGTGCCAGCAGCTTTACTAGTTTCAATGAGCAGTTCTTC. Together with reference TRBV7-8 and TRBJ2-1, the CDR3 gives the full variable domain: GAGVSQSPRYKVAKRGQDVALRCDPISGHVSLFWYQQALGQGPEFLTYFQNEAQLDKSGLPSDRFFAERPEGSVSTLKIQRTQQEDSAVYLCASSFTSFNEQFFGPGTRLTVL.

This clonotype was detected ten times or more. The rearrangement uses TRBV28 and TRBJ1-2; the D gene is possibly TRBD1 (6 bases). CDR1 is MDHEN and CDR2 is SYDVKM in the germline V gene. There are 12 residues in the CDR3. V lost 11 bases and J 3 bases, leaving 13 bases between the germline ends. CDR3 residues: CACRGGDYGYTF. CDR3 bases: TGTGCCTGTCGGGGGGGCGACTATGGCTACACCTTC.

The CDR3 here is CASRDYSEPAETQYF. Written as DNA, the CDR3 is TGTGCCAGCAGGGACTACAGCGAACCTGCGGAGACCCAGTACTTC. The rearrangement links TRBV6-1 to TRBJ2-5; the D gene is possibly TRBD2 (6 bases). The CDR3 has 15 amino acids. Deletions cut 6 bases from V and 5 bases from J, with 19 bases between. From germline, CDR1 is MNHNS and CDR2 SASEGT.

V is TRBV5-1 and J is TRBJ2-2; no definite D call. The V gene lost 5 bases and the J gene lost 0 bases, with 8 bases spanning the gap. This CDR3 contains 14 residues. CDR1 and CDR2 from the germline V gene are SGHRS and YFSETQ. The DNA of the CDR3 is TGCGCCAGCAGAGTACAATCGAACACCGGGGAGCTGTTTTTT. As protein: CASRVQSNTGELFF.

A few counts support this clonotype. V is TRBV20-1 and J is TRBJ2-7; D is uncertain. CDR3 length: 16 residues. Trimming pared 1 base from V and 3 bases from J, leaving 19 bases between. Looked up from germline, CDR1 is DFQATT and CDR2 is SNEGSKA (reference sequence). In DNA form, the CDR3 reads TGCAGTGCTAGAGTAGAATATAGAATTTGGGACTACGAGCAGTACTTC. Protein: CSARVEYRIWDYEQYF.

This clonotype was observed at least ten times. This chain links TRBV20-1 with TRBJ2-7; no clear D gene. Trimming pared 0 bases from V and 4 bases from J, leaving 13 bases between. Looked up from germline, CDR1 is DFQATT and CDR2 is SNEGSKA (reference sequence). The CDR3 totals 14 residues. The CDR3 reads CSARDPVRSYEQYF. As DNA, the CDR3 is TGCAGTGCTAGAGATCCCGTACGAAGTTACGAGCAGTACTTC.

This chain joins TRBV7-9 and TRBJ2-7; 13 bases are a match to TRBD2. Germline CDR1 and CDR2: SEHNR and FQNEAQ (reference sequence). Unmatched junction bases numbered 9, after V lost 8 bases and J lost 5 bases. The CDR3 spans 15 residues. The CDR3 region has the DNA TGTGCCAGCGGGAGGACTAGCGGGAGAGGCGACGAGCAGTACTTC. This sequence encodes CASGRTSGRGDEQYF.

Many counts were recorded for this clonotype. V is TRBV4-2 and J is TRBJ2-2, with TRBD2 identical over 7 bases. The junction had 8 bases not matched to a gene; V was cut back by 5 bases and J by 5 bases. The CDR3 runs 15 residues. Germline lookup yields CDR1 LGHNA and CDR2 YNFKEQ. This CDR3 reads CASSSRGRDTGELFF. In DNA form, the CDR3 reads TGTGCCAGCAGCAGTCGGGGGAGGGATACCGGGGAGCTGTTTTTT.